Below are 18 T cell receptor beta chains sequenced from a single sample in a study of OX40 agonist ivuxolimab in advanced cancers. Sequencing was performed with immunoSEQ multiplex PCR; in TCRdb, only in-frame clones are kept and a portion is missing. The sample shows 60,000 or so clones, approximately 86% of them seen only once. Sequencing was performed on CD4+ or CD8+ T cells sorted from blood, taken in a trial of the OX40 agonist ivuxolimab. Every receptor here comes from an adult with an advanced solid tumor such as melanoma, head and neck, liver or kidney cancer.

The chain recombines TRBV6-4 with TRBJ2-1; D might be TRBD2 (6 bases). Germline CDR1 reads MRHNA; CDR2 reads SNTAGT. Trimming pared 2 bases from V and 0 bases from J, leaving 8 bases between. The CDR3 spans 15 residues. CDR3 amino acids: CASSDGGTSYNEQFF. CDR3 coding DNA: TGTGCCAGCAGTGACGGGGGGACCTCCTACAATGAGCAGTTCTTC.

Details on this clone: This same CDR3 is encoded by further DNA sequences in the sample. The J gene is TRBJ2-2, the V gene TRBV7-9; 9 bases are shared with TRBD1. There are 15 residues in the CDR3. With 4 bases clipped from V and 4 bases from J, the junction kept 4 bases outside the gene matches. Germline CDR1 reads SEHNR; CDR2 reads FQNEAQ (reference sequence). The CDR3 sequence: CASSSDRGPTGELFF. CDR3 sequence (DNA): TGTGCCAGCAGCTCGGACAGGGGACCCACCGGGGAGCTGTTTTTT.

V is TRBV9 and J is TRBJ2-3, with TRBD2 matching 10 bases. Germline V gives CDR1 SGDLS, CDR2 YYNGEE. V shed 3 bases, J shed 6 bases, and the junction held 13 bases outside the gene matches. The CDR3 runs 17 residues. Here the CDR3 DNA reads TGTGCCAGCAGCGCGGCCACGGGGGGACTAGCGATCGATACGCAGTATTTT. Its translation: CASSAATGGLAIDTQYF.

CDR3 nucleotide sequence: TGTGCCAGCAGCTTAACGCGCGGACTAGAGACCCAGTACTTC. Translation gives CASSLTRGLETQYF. This chain connects TRBV11-2 to TRBJ2-5, with D perhaps matching TRBD2 (5 bases). This CDR3 is built from 14 residues. Trimming removed 2 bases from V and 4 bases from J, with 11 bases in between. Germline-derived CDR1 and CDR2 are SGHAT and FQNNGV.

The V and J genes are TRBV27 and TRBJ2-7; weak D call: TRBD2 (5 bases). The CDR3 runs 14 residues. Trimming cost V 2 bases and J 3 bases, with 11 bases left between them. CDR1 and CDR2 (germline): MNHEY, SMNVEV (reference sequence). The CDR3 reads CASSLLARVYEQYF. The CDR3 DNA sequence: TGTGCCAGCAGTTTACTCGCGAGGGTCTACGAGCAGTACTTC.

The CDR3: CASSPGTGTADTQYF. CDR3 sequence (DNA): TGTGCCAGCAGCCCAGGAACCGGGACGGCAGATACGCAGTATTTT. The chain couples TRBV4-2 to TRBJ2-3; D is tentatively TRBD1 or TRBD2 (5 bases each). V lost 4 bases, J lost 4 bases, and 15 bases lay in between. This CDR3 has 15 amino acids. In germline, CDR1 is LGHNA, CDR2 YNFKEQ.

The chain couples TRBV4-1 to TRBJ2-5, with D hard to call. The CDR3 covers 15 residues. V lost 5 bases and J 5 bases, leaving 18 bases between the germline ends. CDR1 and CDR2 (germline): MGHRA, YSYEKL. CDR3 nucleotide sequence: TGCGCCAGCAGCTATTTAATGACCGTGGGGGAGACCCAGTACTTC. As protein: CASSYLMTVGETQYF.

V and J are TRBV7-3 and TRBJ2-1; 10 nucleotides line up with TRBD2. Germline V gene data show CDR1 as SGHTA and CDR2 as FQGTGA. Unmatched junction bases numbered 8, after V lost 0 bases and J lost 6 bases. The CDR3 length is 17 residues. CDR3 sequence: CASSLTVGTSVLNEQFF. CDR3 in DNA: TGTGCCAGCAGCTTAACGGTAGGGACTAGCGTCCTCAATGAGCAGTTCTTC.

This clone appeared once. This chain links TRBV11-2 with TRBJ1-2; maybe TRBD1 (6 bases). This CDR3 is built from 15 residues. CDR1 and CDR2 (germline): SGHAT, FQNNGV. The germline V and J ends were trimmed by 5 bases and 7 bases, with 20 bases remaining between them. The CDR3 DNA reads as TGTGCCAGCAGCCCGCAGCTAACAGGGAATTTTGGCTACACCTTC. It is translated as CASSPQLTGNFGYTF.

The DNA of the CDR3 is TGTGCCAGCAGCGTAAGACCGGCTTTATCCTACAATGAGCAGTTCTTC. It yields the protein CASSVRPALSYNEQFF. V usage is TRBV7-9 and J usage is TRBJ2-1; D uncertain. The germline V and J ends were trimmed by 5 bases and 1 base, with 15 bases remaining between them. The CDR3 is 16 amino acids. Germline V gene sequence: CDR1 SEHNR, CDR2 FQNEAQ (reference sequence).

This chain links TRBV18 with TRBJ1-1; 7 nucleotides match TRBD1. This CDR3 comprises 13 residues. V lost 8 bases and J lost 0; bases outside the gene matches: 3. The germline gives CDR1 KGHSH, CDR2 LQKENI. In DNA form, the CDR3 reads TGTGCCAGCATAGGGGGCCTGAACACTGAAGCTTTCTTT. This sequence encodes CASIGGLNTEAFF. Full variable domain (missing parts from reference TRBV18 and TRBJ1-1): NAGVMQNPRHLVRRRGQEARLRCSPMKGHSHVYWYRQLPEEGLKFMVYLQKENIIDESGMPKERFSAEFPKEGPSILRIQQVVRGDSAAYFCASIGGLNTEAFFGQGTRLTVV.

This chain joins TRBV5-6 and TRBJ2-1, with D maybe TRBD1 (6 bases). Germline V lookup: CDR1 SGHDT, CDR2 YYEEEE. This CDR3 contains 13 residues. Trimming removed 1 base at V and 6 bases at J, with 8 bases between. The CDR3 is CASSLLQGNEQFF. The CDR3 DNA is TGTGCCAGCAGCTTGTTACAGGGCAATGAGCAGTTCTTC.

V and J are TRBV7-9 and TRBJ2-1, with D possibly TRBD1 on 5 matching bases. The V and J ends lost 1 base and 3 bases respectively, with 10 bases between them. Germline CDR1 reads SEHNR; CDR2 reads FQNEAQ (reference sequence). CDR3 size: 15 residues. CDR3 sequence reads: CASSLVGQGYNEQFF. CDR3 in DNA: TGTGCCAGCAGCTTAGTCGGGCAGGGCTACAATGAGCAGTTCTTC.

This clone was counted only a few times. The CDR3 DNA is TGTGCCAGCAGCGCCCGGAGCTCTGGAAACACCATATATTTT. It is translated as CASSARSSGNTIYF. The chain joins TRBV7-2 to TRBJ1-3; D is undetermined. This CDR3 contains 14 residues. From germline, CDR1 is SGHTA and CDR2 FQGNSA. Trimming pared 5 bases from V and 0 bases from J, leaving 8 bases between.

V usage is TRBV10-3 and J usage is TRBJ2-1, with 8 bases identical to TRBD1. This CDR3 comprises 15 residues. CDR1 and CDR2 (germline): ENHRY, SYGVKD. The J segment lost 3 bases and the V segment lost 6 bases, leaving 7 bases of the junction unmatched. The CDR3 loop is CAISPGGSDYNEQFF. CDR3 sequence (DNA): TGTGCCATCAGCCCAGGGGGCTCGGACTACAATGAGCAGTTCTTC.

This sequence joins TRBV19 and TRBJ2-5; D is perhaps TRBD2 (7 bases). Germline V gives CDR1 LNHDA, CDR2 SQIVND (reference sequence). Between the trimmed V and J ends, which lost 7 bases and 5 bases, there was a span of 14 bases. The CDR3 extends over 13 amino acids. The CDR3 here is CASTLGGQETQYF. CDR3 DNA: TGTGCCAGTACGCTGGGGGGGCAGGAGACCCAGTACTTC.

This clone was picked up a small number of times. The V gene is TRBV28, the J gene TRBJ1-1; TRBD1 is a possible D gene (5 bases). V dropped 6 bases and J dropped 6 bases, with 8 bases sitting between them. Germline V gene sequence: CDR1 MDHEN, CDR2 SYDVKM. This CDR3 region has 11 residues. The CDR3: CASRWGAEAFF. CDR3 bases: TGTGCCAGCAGGTGGGGGGCTGAAGCTTTCTTT.

This chain connects TRBV30 to TRBJ2-1; tentatively, D is TRBD1 or TRBD2 (7 bases each). V was clipped by 6 bases and J by 3 bases, with 21 bases between them. The CDR3 has 16 amino acids. Germline CDR1 reads GTSNPN; CDR2 reads SVGIG (reference sequence). The CDR3 sequence: CACKLLQGDYYNEQFF. CDR3 DNA sequence: TGTGCCTGCAAATTACTCCAGGGGGACTACTACAATGAGCAGTTCTTC. The full variable domain, its missing parts supplied by reference TRBV30 and TRBJ2-1, is SQTIHQWPATLVQPVGSPLSLECTVEGTSNPNLYWYRQAAGRGLQLLFYSVGIGQISSEVPQNLSASRPQDRQFILSSKKLLLSDSGFYLCACKLLQGDYYNEQFFGPGTRLTVL.